This T cell receptor beta chain was profiled in a study of CD8 T cells in ankylosing spondylitis. The germline gives CDR1 SGHRS, CDR2 YFSETQ. The CDR3 contains 17 residues. Trimming removed 4 bases from V and 0 bases from J; junction bases left unmatched: 8. General study results and limits: A motif in TCR beta, a set of seven to nine highly homologous variants, appeared characteristic of ankylosing spondylitis blood.

The table lists this clonotype with a few counts. Antigen unknown. Via MiXCR, TCRdb re-called the 5' RACE reads, giving one row per CDR3 protein. The sample has 800,000 to 900,000 distinct CDR3 sequences, about 12% seen once. The chain recombines TRBV5-1 with TRBJ1-5; 9 positions agree with TRBD1. The TCR comes from a male donor with ankylosing spondylitis. The sequencing input was blood, either unsorted or a sorted T cell fraction (not recorded which). CDR3 nucleotide sequence: TGCGCCAGCAGCCCCCGGACAGGGGAGGATAGCAATCAGCCCCAGCATTTT. This encodes CASSPRTGEDSNQPQHF.